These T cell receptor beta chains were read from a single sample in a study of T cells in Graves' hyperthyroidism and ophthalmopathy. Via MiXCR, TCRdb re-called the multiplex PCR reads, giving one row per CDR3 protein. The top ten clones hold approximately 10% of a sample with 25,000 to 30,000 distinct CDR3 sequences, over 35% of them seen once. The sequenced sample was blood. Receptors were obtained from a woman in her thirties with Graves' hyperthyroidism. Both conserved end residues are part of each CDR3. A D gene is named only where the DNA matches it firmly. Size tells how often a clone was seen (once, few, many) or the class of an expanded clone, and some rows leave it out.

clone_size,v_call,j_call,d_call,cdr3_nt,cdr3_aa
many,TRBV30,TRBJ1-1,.,TGTGCCTGGAGTGATATCGGTGACACTGAAGCTTTCTTT,CAWSDIGDTEAFF
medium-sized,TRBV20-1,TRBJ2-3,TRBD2,TGCAGTGCCCCTAGCGGGAACACAGATACGCAGTATTTT,CSAPSGNTDTQYF
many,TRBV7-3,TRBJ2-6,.,TGTGCCAGCAGCTTAAACGCCCAATTCCCTGGGGCCAACGTCCTGACTTTC,CASSLNAQFPGANVLTF
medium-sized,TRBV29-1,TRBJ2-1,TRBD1,TGCAGCGTTGAGGACAGGAGCTCCTACAATGAGCAGTTCTTC,CSVEDRSSYNEQFF
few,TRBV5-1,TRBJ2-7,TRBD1,TGCGCCAGCAGCCCAAACGACAGGGGAGGCGAGCAGTACTTC,CASSPNDRGGEQYF
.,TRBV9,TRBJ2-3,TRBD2,TGTGCCAGCAGCGGCAGACTAGCGGACTCTAGCACAGATACGCAGTATTTT,CASSGRLADSSTDTQYF
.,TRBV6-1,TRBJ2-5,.,TGCGCCAGCAGTGAACGAGGGAGGGGGGCACCCCAAGAGACCCAGTACTTC,CASSERGRGAPQETQYF
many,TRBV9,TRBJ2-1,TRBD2,TGTGCCAGCGCGGGGAGGGACTCCTACAATGAGCAGTTCTTC,CASAGRDSYNEQFF
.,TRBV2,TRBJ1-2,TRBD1,TGTGCCAGTATACAGGGGGCGAGTAACTATGGCTACACCTTC,CASIQGASNYGYTF
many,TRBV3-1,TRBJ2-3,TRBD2,TGTGCCAGCAGCCGAGGCGGGAGTGCTGGAGATACGCAGTATTTT,CASSRGGSAGDTQYF
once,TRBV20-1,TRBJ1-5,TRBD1,TGCAGTGCCTACACCTCAGGGGGCGTTAGCAATCAGCCCCAGCATTTT,CSAYTSGGVSNQPQHF
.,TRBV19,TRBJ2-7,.,TGTGCCAGTAGTACCTGGGGGACCTCCTACGAGCAGTACTTC,CASSTWGTSYEQYF
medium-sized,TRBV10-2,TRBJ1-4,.,TGCGCCAGCAGAGGGTGGAGGCTTAATGAAAAACTGTTTTTT,CASRGWRLNEKLFF
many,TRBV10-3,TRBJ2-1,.,TGTGCCATCAGTGAGTCCCTCGGAGGGACAGATTACAATGAGCAGTTCTTC,CAISESLGGTDYNEQFF
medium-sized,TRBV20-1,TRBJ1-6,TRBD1,TGCAGTGCTAGAGAGAGACAGGGACTACCCCTCCACTTT,CSARERQGLPLHF
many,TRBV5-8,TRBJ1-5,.,TGTGCCAGCAGATCTACGTCTCGGATCAATCAGCCCCAGCATTTT,CASRSTSRINQPQHF
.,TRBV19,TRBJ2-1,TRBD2,TGTGCCAGTAATCCGGCGGGAGCTCGCGAGCAGTTCTTC,CASNPAGAREQFF
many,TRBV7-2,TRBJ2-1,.,TGTGCCAGCAGCCCACGGGACCCATGGGGGGAGCAGTTCTTC,CASSPRDPWGEQFF
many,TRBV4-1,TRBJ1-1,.,TGCGCCAGCAGCCATGGAGAGGCGGGTGGCACTGAAGCTTTCTTT,CASSHGEAGGTEAFF
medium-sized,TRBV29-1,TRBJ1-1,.,TGCAGCGTTGACAGTATGAACACTGAAGCTTTCTTT,CSVDSMNTEAFF
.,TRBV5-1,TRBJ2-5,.,TGCGCCAGTGGCCAACAAGAGACCCAGTACTTC,CASGQQETQYF
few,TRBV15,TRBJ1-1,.,TGTGCCACCAGCAGAGATTACAGACTGAACACTGAAGCTTTCTTT,CATSRDYRLNTEAFF
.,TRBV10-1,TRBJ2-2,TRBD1,TGCGCCAGCAGCCGTATACAGGGGGCACTGAACACCGGGGAGCTGTTTTTT,CASSRIQGALNTGELFF
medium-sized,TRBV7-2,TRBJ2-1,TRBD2,TGTGCCAGCAGCTCGGGACTACTCAATGAGCAGTTCTTC,CASSSGLLNEQFF
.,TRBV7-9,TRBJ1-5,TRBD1,TGTGCCAGCAGCTTAGGTGGACTGACAGGGACCCAGCATTTT,CASSLGGLTGTQHF
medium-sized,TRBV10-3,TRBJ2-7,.,TGTGCCATCAGTGTTCTAGGGCCGGAAAACGAGCAGTACTTC,CAISVLGPENEQYF
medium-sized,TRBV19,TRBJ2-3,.,TGTGCCAGCCGGGGGCGGGAGAGACTCACAGATACGCAGTATTTT,CASRGRERLTDTQYF
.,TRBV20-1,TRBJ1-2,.,TGCAGTGCTAGAGATACAGGGTCTTCGAGTGGCTACACCTTC,CSARDTGSSSGYTF
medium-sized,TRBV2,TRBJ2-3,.,TGTGCCAGCTCCAGGGTTTCAGATACGCAGTATTTT,CASSRVSDTQYF
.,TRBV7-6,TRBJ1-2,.,TGTGCCAGCAGCTTAGATAGATCCTATGGCTACACCTTC,CASSLDRSYGYTF